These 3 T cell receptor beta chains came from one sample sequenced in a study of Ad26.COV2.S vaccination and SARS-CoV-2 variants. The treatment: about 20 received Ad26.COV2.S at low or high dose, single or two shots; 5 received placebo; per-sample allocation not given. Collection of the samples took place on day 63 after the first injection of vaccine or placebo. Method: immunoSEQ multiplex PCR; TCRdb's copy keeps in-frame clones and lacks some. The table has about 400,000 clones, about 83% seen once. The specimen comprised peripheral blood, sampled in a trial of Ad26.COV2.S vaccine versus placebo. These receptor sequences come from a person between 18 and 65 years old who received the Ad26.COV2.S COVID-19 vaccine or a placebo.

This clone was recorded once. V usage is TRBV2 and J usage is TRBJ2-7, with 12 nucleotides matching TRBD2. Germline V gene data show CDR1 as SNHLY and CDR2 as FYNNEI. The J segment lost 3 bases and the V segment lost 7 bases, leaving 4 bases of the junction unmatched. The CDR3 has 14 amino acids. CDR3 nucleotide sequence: TGTGCCAGCACAGGACTAGCGGGGTTCTACGAGCAGTACTTC. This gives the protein CASTGLAGFYEQYF.

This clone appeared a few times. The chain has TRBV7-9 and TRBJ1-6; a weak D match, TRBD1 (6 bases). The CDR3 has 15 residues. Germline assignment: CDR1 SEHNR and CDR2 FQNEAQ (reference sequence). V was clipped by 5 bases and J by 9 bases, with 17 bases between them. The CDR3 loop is CASSAGGGISSPLHF. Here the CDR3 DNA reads TGTGCCAGCAGCGCCGGAGGGGGGATTAGTTCACCCCTCCACTTT. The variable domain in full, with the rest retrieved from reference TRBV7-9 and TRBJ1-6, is DTGVSQNPRHKITKRGQNVTFRCDPISEHNRLYWYRQTLGQGPEFLTYFQNEAQLEKSRLLSDRFSAERPKGSFSTLEIQRTEQGDSAMYLCASSAGGGISSPLHFGNGTRLTVT.

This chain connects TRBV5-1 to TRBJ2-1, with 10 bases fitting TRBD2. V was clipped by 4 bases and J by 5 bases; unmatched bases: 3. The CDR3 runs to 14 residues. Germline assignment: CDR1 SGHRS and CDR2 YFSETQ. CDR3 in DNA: TGCGCCAGCAGCAGAGGACTAGCGGACAATGAGCAGTTCTTC. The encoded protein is CASSRGLADNEQFF.